The sequence of this T cell receptor (beta chain) was determined in a study of regulatory T cells in long-lasting Graves disease. With iRepertoire HTBI primers and Arm-PCR of CDR3 regions, TCR beta libraries were built. Using its own MiXCR run on the multiplex PCR reads, TCRdb lists one record per CDR3 protein. The sample shows some 340,000 distinct CDR3 sequences, approximately 25% of them seen only once. This sample's time point: persistent/refractory GD, antithyroid drugs over 5 years with positive TRAb. PBMC RNA served as the TCR library source. This clonotype was picked up many times. This TCR was sampled from a woman aged 40 to 55 with Graves disease. The specimen comprised peripheral blood mononuclear cells (PBMCs), sampled when the disease was refractory, from a patient treated with antithyroid drugs.

DNA of the CDR3: TGTGCCAGCAGCCAAGATCTGGTATACGAGCAGTACTTC. Its protein is CASSQDLVYEQYF. V gene TRBV14 combines with J gene TRBJ2-7; D not resolved. The CDR3 has 13 amino acids. The germline gives CDR1 SGHDN, CDR2 FVKESK. Trimming took off 0 bases at V and 4 bases at J, with 7 bases between the two ends.